Below are 17 T cell receptor beta chains sequenced from a single sample in a study of blood T cell repertoires in COVID-19. Sequencing was performed with immunoSEQ multiplex PCR; in TCRdb, only in-frame clones are kept and a portion is missing. In the table there are about 330,000 clones, about 90% of which are singletons. Input material: PBMCs or T cells enriched from blood (not recorded which). These receptors all stem from a man aged 30 to 39 who had recovered from COVID-19.

This clone has just a few counts. As DNA, the CDR3 is TGTGCCAGCTCAGCAGGACAGGGGAACAATCAGCCCCAGCATTTT. Its protein product is CASSAGQGNNQPQHF. The chain combines TRBV18 with TRBJ1-5; 9 bases align to TRBD1. The germline CDR1 and CDR2 sequences are KGHSH and LQKENI. Trimming at V came to 5 bases and at J to 3 bases, leaving 5 bases not matched to a gene. This CDR3 has 15 residues.

V and J are TRBV19 and TRBJ2-7; 9 bases line up with TRBD1. The CDR3 extends over 14 amino acids. V shed 5 bases and J 1 base; nucleotides not matched to a gene: 3. The germline CDR1 and CDR2 sequences are LNHDA and SQIVND (reference sequence). Here the CDR3 reads CASSPGTGSYEQYF. DNA for the CDR3: TGTGCCAGTAGTCCCGGGACAGGGTCCTACGAGCAGTACTTC.

J is TRBJ1-3 and V is TRBV15; no clear D. Germline V gene data show CDR1 as LNHNV and CDR2 as YYDKDF (reference sequence). This CDR3 region has 13 residues. V was trimmed by 1 base and J by 11 bases, leaving 12 bases between them. The CDR3 reads CATSRGGRFAIYF. CDR3 bases: TGTGCCACCAGCAGAGGTGGGAGGTTCGCCATATATTTT.

V gene TRBV5-4 combines with J gene TRBJ2-5, with D maybe TRBD2 (6 bases). The CDR3 runs 16 residues. Trimming took off 0 bases at V and 4 bases at J, with 16 bases between the two ends. Per germline, CDR1 SGHNT and CDR2 YYREEE (reference sequence). CDR3 loop: CASSLEVTRRGETQYF. CDR3 coding DNA: TGTGCCAGCAGCTTGGAAGTGACACGGAGGGGAGAGACCCAGTACTTC.

The chain employs TRBV4-2 and TRBJ2-7; D perhaps matches TRBD1 (5 bases). The ends were cut back, 3 bases at V and 7 bases at J, with 10 bases in the middle. In germline, CDR1 is LGHNA, CDR2 YNFKEQ. This CDR3 comprises 12 residues. The CDR3 reads CASSQGKGEQYF. For the CDR3, the DNA is TGTGCCAGCAGCCAGGGCAAGGGGGAGCAGTACTTC.

The chain recombines TRBV11-2 with TRBJ2-2, with D tentatively TRBD1 (6 bases). Germline CDR1 SGHAT, CDR2 FQNNGV. CDR3 length: 16 amino acids. Trimming shortened V by 1 base and J by 0 bases, and 9 bases separated the two germline ends. CDR3 protein: CASSLVGTTNTGELFF. The CDR3 region has the DNA TGTGCCAGCAGCTTAGTCGGGACAACGAACACCGGGGAGCTGTTTTTT.

As for this clone: Different DNA sequences within this sample yield the same CDR3. This chain connects TRBV15 to TRBJ1-4; D ambiguous. V lost 0 bases, J lost 0 bases, and 5 bases lay in between. Germline lookup yields CDR1 LNHNV and CDR2 YYDKDF (reference sequence). The CDR3 is 15 amino acids. In nucleotides, the CDR3 is TGTGCCACCAGCAGAGATCGAGCAACTAATGAAAAACTGTTTTTT. Translation: CATSRDRATNEKLFF.

The rearrangement uses TRBV19 and TRBJ1-2, with 8 bases identical to TRBD1. The CDR3 length is 12 residues. The germline V gene encodes CDR1 LNHDA and CDR2 SQIVND (reference sequence). Trimming took 4 bases from V and 6 from J; bases not matched to a gene: 1. CDR3 in DNA: TGTGCCAGTAGTAAGACAGGGGATGGCTACACCTTC. Protein sequence: CASSKTGDGYTF.

V and J are TRBV18 and TRBJ2-3; no firm D call. The germline CDR1 and CDR2 sequences are KGHSH and LQKENI. The V and J ends lost 1 base and 5 bases respectively, with 16 bases between them. This CDR3 is built from 16 residues. In DNA form, the CDR3 reads TGTGCCAGCTCACCACGGTACGAGGAGATCAGAGATACGCAGTATTTT. This translates into CASSPRYEEIRDTQYF.

The rearrangement links TRBV5-1 to TRBJ2-5, with a tentative D call TRBD1 (5 bases). This CDR3 has 15 amino acids. Germline lookup yields CDR1 SGHRS and CDR2 YFSETQ. V lost 4 bases and J lost 5, with 18 bases in between. The CDR3 region has the DNA TGCGCCAGCAGCGGCAGGGTAACCGACCGGGAGACCCAGTACTTC. It specifies CASSGRVTDRETQYF.

V and J are TRBV3-1 (or the pseudogene TRBV3-2) and TRBJ1-1; 9 bases are a match to TRBD1. The germline V gene encodes CDR1 LGHDT and CDR2 YNNKEL (reference sequence). The CDR3 sequence is 14 residues long. Unmatched junction bases numbered 3, after V lost 1 base and J lost 6 bases. The CDR3 sequence: CASSQGRTGAEAFF. CDR3 coding DNA: TGTGCCAGCAGCCAAGGTCGGACAGGGGCTGAAGCTTTCTTT.

This rearrangement joins TRBV5-1 to TRBJ2-3, with TRBD2 matching 13 bases. The V gene end was trimmed by 0 bases and the J gene end by 4 bases; junction bases not matched to a gene: 8. Germline CDR1 is SGHRS and CDR2 is YFSETQ. This CDR3 contains 18 residues. The CDR3 region is CASSLVQLAGGLSDTQYF. For the CDR3, the DNA is TGCGCCAGCAGCTTGGTGCAACTAGCGGGGGGGCTTTCAGATACGCAGTATTTT.

The chain recombines TRBV7-9 with TRBJ2-5; 7 bases match TRBD1. This CDR3 comprises 15 residues. The germline V gene has CDR1 SEHNR and CDR2 FQNEAQ (reference sequence). Trimming at V came to 4 bases and at J to 4 bases, leaving 9 bases not matched to a gene. CDR3 in DNA: TGTGCCAGCAGCTCACAAACAGGGGTGAGAGAGACCCAGTACTTC. Translated: CASSSQTGVRETQYF.

This sequence joins TRBV5-1 and TRBJ2-2, with 8 bases aligning to TRBD1. There are 16 residues in the CDR3. The trim removed 0 bases at V and 1 base at J, leaving 2 bases unmatched. Germline CDR1 and CDR2: SGHRS and YFSETQ. CDR3 loop: CASSLAGQGNTGELFF. In DNA, the CDR3 is TGCGCCAGCAGCTTGGCAGGACAGGGGAACACCGGGGAGCTGTTTTTT.

This chain links TRBV24-1 with TRBJ2-3, with TRBD2 as a possible D gene (5 bases). Trimming stripped 1 base from V and 6 bases from J, with 13 bases between. Germline CDR1 is KGHDR and CDR2 is SFDVKD. The CDR3 length is 15 residues. The CDR3 reads CATSDFPSPGDTQYF. Here the CDR3 DNA reads TGTGCCACCAGTGATTTCCCCTCCCCGGGGGATACGCAGTATTTT.

The chain links TRBV5-6 to TRBJ1-2; perhaps TRBD1 as D (6 bases). The CDR3 is made up of 14 amino acids. V was pared by 0 bases and J by 5 bases, with 11 bases between. Germline V gene lookup returns CDR1 SGHDT and CDR2 YYEEEE. The CDR3 loop is CASSLEGGGYGYTF. The CDR3, as DNA: TGTGCCAGCAGCTTGGAAGGGGGGGGGTATGGCTACACCTTC.

This chain connects TRBV20-1 to TRBJ1-1, with TRBD1 as a possible D gene (5 bases). The CDR3 runs 14 residues. Germline lookup yields CDR1 DFQATT and CDR2 SNEGSKA (reference sequence). Trimming removed 3 bases at V and 0 bases at J, with 11 bases between. The CDR3 DNA follows: TGCAGTGCTAGTGGGGGGGTAATGAACACTGAAGCTTTCTTT. Amino acid sequence: CSASGGVMNTEAFF.